What follows is one TCR beta chain and its context. Antigen specificity is unknown. The study drew donors from healthy Caucasian individuals in Russia aged 6 to 90. The sample belongs to a study of blood T cells in healthy people across ages. General study results and limits: Both higher diversity and more naive CD4+ cells marked long-lived donors when set against aged donors. Naive T cell percentage by flow cytometry tracked strongly with beta diversity.

A sample-barcoded 5' primer and a J-beta primer mix were used in a second PCR of roughly 7 to 12 cycles. A single record per CDR3 protein comes from TCRdb applying MiXCR to the 5' RACE reads. The sample includes hundreds of thousands of distinct CDR3 sequences, roughly 44% of them seen just once. Sequenced input: blood. The sequence was collected from a man in his sixties in good health.

In DNA, the CDR3 is TGTGCCAGCAGTTACCCTGGACAGGGCAGAGGGGGCAATCAGCCCCAGCATTTT. It is translated as CASSYPGQGRGGNQPQHF. The genes are TRBV6-5 and TRBJ1-5; TRBD1 matches at 8 bases. The V gene end was trimmed by 2 bases and the J gene end by 2 bases; junction bases not matched to a gene: 11. The germline V gene encodes CDR1 MNHEY and CDR2 SVGAGI. CDR3 length equals 18 residues.